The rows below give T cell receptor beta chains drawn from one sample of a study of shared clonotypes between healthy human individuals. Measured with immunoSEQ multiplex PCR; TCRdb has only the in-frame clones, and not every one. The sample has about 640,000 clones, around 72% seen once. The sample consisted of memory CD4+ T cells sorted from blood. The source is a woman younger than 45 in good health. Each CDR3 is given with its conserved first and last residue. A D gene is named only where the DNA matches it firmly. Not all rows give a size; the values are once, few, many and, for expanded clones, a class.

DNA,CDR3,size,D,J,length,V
TGCGCCAGCAAGAGCGGGATAAGCACAGATACGCAGTATTTT,CASKSGISTDTQYF,once,TRBD2,TRBJ2-3,14,TRBV10-1
TGCGCCAGCAGCTTGAGGGGCGATGAGCAGTTCTTC,CASSLRGDEQFF,NA,NA,TRBJ2-1,12,TRBV5-1
TGTGCCAGCAGCTTCTCCAGTAAGCTGGAAGGCTACACCTTC,CASSFSSKLEGYTF,few,NA,TRBJ1-2,14,TRBV7-9
TGCGCCAGCACGGCAAATACGGGAGTTGGAACAGATACGCAGTATTTT,CASTANTGVGTDTQYF,NA,NA,TRBJ2-3,16,TRBV5-1
TGCGCCAGCAGTAATGGGGGATCAGGGAATTCGGATTATGGCTACACCTTC,CASSNGGSGNSDYGYTF,NA,NA,TRBJ1-2,17,TRBV5-1
TGTGCCAGCAGCTTCGGTCCCCCTAACAATCAGCCCCAGCATTTT,CASSFGPPNNQPQHF,NA,NA,TRBJ1-5,15,TRBV7-9
TGTGCCAGCTTCCGTGACACCAACACCGGGGAGCTGTTTTTT,CASFRDTNTGELFF,NA,NA,TRBJ2-2,14,TRBV2
TGTGCCAGCACCGAAGACAGGGGAAGTCGTGGCTACACCTTC,CASTEDRGSRGYTF,NA,TRBD1,TRBJ1-2,14,TRBV7-9
TGTGCCAGCAGCGTAGCACAGGGTAATGAAAAACTGTTTTTT,CASSVAQGNEKLFF,NA,NA,TRBJ1-4,14,TRBV9
TGTGCCAGCAGCCCCTTGGTAGGGGCGGGCTACACCTTC,CASSPLVGAGYTF,NA,NA,TRBJ1-2,13,TRBV28
TGTGCCACCAGCAGAGATTCTCGGGGCATTCAGTACTTC,CATSRDSRGIQYF,once,NA,TRBJ2-4,13,TRBV15